These 3 T cell receptor beta chains came from one sample sequenced in a study of T cell responses to AZD1222 COVID-19 vaccine (TCRdb year 2021). The time point tag for this specimen amounts to: baseline before first vaccination. The library was prepared using the immunoSEQ multiplex PCR assay. The immuneACCESS repertoire file appears here via TCRdb, limited to in-frame rearrangements. These files lack a portion of the clones; in checked studies, under half of the deficit traces to unresolved V genes, and the cause of the others is not known. The sample contains 150,000 to 200,000 clones, over 90% of them found a single time. The ten largest clones represent around 4.3% of the sample. Sequencing used peripheral blood, obtained on day 0 of AZD1222 vaccination. The receptors come from an adult in good health.

The rearrangement joins TRBV5-4 to TRBJ1-4; 10 nucleotides line up with TRBD1. Germline assignment: CDR1 SGHNT and CDR2 YYREEE (reference sequence). CDR3 length: 16 residues. J lost 4 bases, V lost 4 bases, and 7 bases had no gene match. The CDR3 DNA reads as TGTGCCAGCAGCCAAAAAAGGGACAGGGGTAATGAAAAACTGTTTTTT. This gives the protein CASSQKRDRGNEKLFF.

V is TRBV6-5 and J is TRBJ1-1; D unresolved. Trimming took 8 bases from V and 1 from J, leaving 14 bases between them. The CDR3 runs 14 residues. CDR1 is MNHEY and CDR2 is SVGAGI in the germline V gene. As DNA, the CDR3 is TGTGCCAGCGCCGCCCTAGAGGGGAACACTGAAGCTTTCTTT. Protein: CASAALEGNTEAFF.

V is TRBV7-9 and J is TRBJ2-7; a possible D gene is TRBD2 (5 bases). The V end lost 6 bases, the J end lost 3 bases, and 15 bases lay between the germline ends. CDR3 length: 14 amino acids. Germline-derived CDR1 and CDR2 are SEHNR and FQNEAQ (reference sequence). The CDR3 DNA sequence: TGTGCCAGCAGACTCCGGAGCGGCGACTACGAGCAGTACTTC. Residues: CASRLRSGDYEQYF.